This T cell receptor beta chain was profiled in a study of OX40 agonist ivuxolimab in advanced cancers. On this clone itself: A junction boundary mismatches the germline segment, possibly from a read error.

Method: immunoSEQ multiplex PCR; TCRdb's copy keeps in-frame clones and lacks some. The sample records about 14,000 clones, 75% to 85% being singletons. The CDR3 sequence is 15 residues long. The V gene's germline CDR1 is SEHNR and CDR2 FQNEAQ (reference sequence). The sequences come from CD4+ or CD8+ T cells sorted from blood, collected in a trial of the OX40 agonist ivuxolimab. The source of this sequence is an adult with an advanced solid tumor such as melanoma, head and neck, liver or kidney cancer. V gene TRBV7-9 combines with J gene TRBJ2-1; unclear D gene. CDR3 nucleotide sequence: TGTGCCAGCAGCCCGATCCTATCGCCCTACGATGAGCAGTTCTTC. It codes for CASSPILSPYDEQFF.